Presented here are 4 T cell receptor beta chains from one specimen sequenced in a study of cytomegalovirus exposure and HLA in healthy donors (dated by TCRdb to between 2016 and 2019). Libraries were prepared through the immunoSEQ multiplex PCR assay. For the multiplex PCR, a mixture combining 60 forward primers for TCR Vbeta segments and 13 reverse primers for TCR Jbeta segments was used. As stored in TCRdb, this immuneACCESS dataset retains in-frame rearrangements with V and J assigned. A fraction of the clones does not appear; measured against another copy, unresolved V genes explain less than half of the discrepancy, and the remainder lacks a known reason. This sample gives about 100,000 clones in total; 79% of them show up just once. Approximately 3.8% of the sample is taken by the ten largest. Sequencing was performed on PBMCs. The receptor set was obtained from a woman aged 40 to 49 in good health and CMV-seronegative.

V usage is TRBV4-2 and J usage is TRBJ2-5; TRBD2 matches 9 bases. V dropped 4 bases and J dropped 5; count of bases not matched to a gene: 11. The CDR3 has 16 residues. The germline CDR1 and CDR2 sequences are LGHNA and YNFKEQ. CDR3 sequence reads: CASSPTVGSGSETQYF. The CDR3 DNA reads TGTGCCAGCAGCCCCACGGTTGGTAGCGGGAGCGAGACCCAGTACTTC.

The V gene is TRBV15, the J gene TRBJ1-6, with TRBD1 matching 11 bases. The CDR3 is made up of 16 amino acids. Germline V lookup: CDR1 LNHNV, CDR2 YYDKDF (reference sequence). Trimming removed 0 bases from V and 9 bases from J; junction bases left unmatched: 4. CDR3 residues: CATSRDRDRGSSPLHF. In nucleotides, the CDR3 is TGTGCCACCAGCAGAGATCGGGACAGGGGGAGTTCACCCCTCCACTTT.

On this clone itself: In the same sample, other DNA sequences code for this CDR3. The V gene is TRBV2, the J gene TRBJ2-7; D is unresolved. V was pared by 5 bases and J by 1 base, with 6 bases between. This CDR3 has 12 residues. Germline CDR1 and CDR2: SNHLY and FYNNEI. The CDR3 here is CASSLSSYEQYF. DNA for the CDR3: TGTGCCAGCAGTCTAAGTTCCTACGAGCAGTACTTC.

The rearrangement links TRBV7-9 to TRBJ1-1; D is ambiguous. V lost 5 bases and J lost 4, with 11 bases in between. Germline CDR1 and CDR2: SEHNR and FQNEAQ (reference sequence). The CDR3 totals 13 residues. The CDR3 DNA reads TGTGCCAGCAGCCAAGAGGGCACCACTGAAGCTTTCTTT. It translates to CASSQEGTTEAFF.